The clone carrying this T cell receptor (beta chain) has a handful of counts. TCRdb reanalysed the RACE reads using MiXCR and keeps one entry per CDR3 protein. The data show about 64,000 distinct CDR3 sequences, with 11% seen just once and about 2.5% held by the top ten. The data derive from a study of human T cells and chemical hapten exposure. Turning to the study itself: In the sensitization step, 2% DPC was placed on about 2 cm by about 2 cm of upper inner arm skin. Patch tests applied 0.01% DPC to the upper back, read at 6 days.

The CDR3 length is 14 residues. CDR1 and CDR2 from the germline V gene are MDHEN and SYDVKM. The V gene lost 8 bases and the J gene lost 4 bases, with 17 bases spanning the gap. As to time point: patch test 3, about 24 weeks after DPC sensitization. Indicated treatment: therapeutic diphenylcyclopropenone sensitization with weekly scalp DPC. The sample here was whole blood, taken in connection with sensitization to the hapten diphenylcyclopropenone (DPC). The TCR was taken from a woman aged 25 to 45 with alopecia areata. Some clones in this sample may be carry-over from other donors' samples. The gene calls are TRBV28 and TRBJ1-2, with D tentatively TRBD1 (5 bases). The CDR3 DNA is TGTGCCAGCTATCGCCCGGGACGGGTCTATGGCTACACCTTC. Protein: CASYRPGRVYGYTF.